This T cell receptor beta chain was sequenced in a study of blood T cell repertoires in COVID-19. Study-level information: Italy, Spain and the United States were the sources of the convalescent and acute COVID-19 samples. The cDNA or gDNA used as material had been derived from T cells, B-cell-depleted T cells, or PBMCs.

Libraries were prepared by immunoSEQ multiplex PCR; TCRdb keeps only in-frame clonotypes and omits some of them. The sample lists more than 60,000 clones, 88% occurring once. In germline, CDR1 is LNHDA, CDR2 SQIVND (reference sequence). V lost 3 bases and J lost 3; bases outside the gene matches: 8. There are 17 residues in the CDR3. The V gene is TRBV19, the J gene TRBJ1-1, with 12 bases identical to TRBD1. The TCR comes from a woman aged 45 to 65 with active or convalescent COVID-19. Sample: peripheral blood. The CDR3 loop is CASSILGQGAKDTEAFF. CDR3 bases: TGTGCCAGTAGTATTCTGGGACAGGGGGCGAAGGACACTGAAGCTTTCTTT.